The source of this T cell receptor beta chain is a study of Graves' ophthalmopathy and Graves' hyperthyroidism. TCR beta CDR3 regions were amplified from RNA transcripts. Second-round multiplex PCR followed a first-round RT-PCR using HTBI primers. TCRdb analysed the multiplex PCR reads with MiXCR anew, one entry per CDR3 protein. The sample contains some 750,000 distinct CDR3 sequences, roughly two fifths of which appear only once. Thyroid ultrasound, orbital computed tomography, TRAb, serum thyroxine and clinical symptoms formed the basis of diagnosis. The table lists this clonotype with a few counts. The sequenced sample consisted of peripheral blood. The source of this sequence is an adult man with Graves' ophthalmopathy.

The CDR3 region has the DNA TGTGCCAGCAGTGAAGTATCCCTCCTGGACTTGAATGCTGAAGCTTTCTTT. Translating it yields CASSEVSLLDLNAEAFF. The V and J genes are TRBV2 and TRBJ1-1, with D uncertain. Germline assignment: CDR1 SNHLY and CDR2 FYNNEI. This CDR3 contains 17 residues. Between the trimmed V and J ends, which lost 1 base and 6 bases, there was a span of 21 bases.